This T cell receptor (beta chain) was retrieved from a study of T cells expressing NK-cell markers. Across the whole study: Most of the eight sequenced donors tested HCMV-seropositive; one tested seronegative.

TCRdb reprocessed the 5' RACE reads, with one entry per CDR3 protein and no DNA. The listing records some 600,000 distinct CDR3 sequences. This TCR derives from a man aged 18 to 29 in good health. The specimen was blood T cells: a sorted CD56 or NKG2C T cell subset, CD4+ or CD8+ T cells, or bulk PBMC T cells (not recorded which).

The CDR3 is CASSLAGAKQETQYF. The gene calls are TRBV11-2 and TRBJ2-5; without DNA, the TCRdb call of TRBD1 cannot be checked. This CDR3 region has 15 residues. Germline lookup yields CDR1 SGHAT and CDR2 FQNNGV.